A single sample is the source of the 14 T cell receptor beta chains below, sequenced in a study of chemoradiotherapy in HPV16-positive cancers. Profiling relied on immunoSEQ multiplex PCR, and the TCRdb table lists in-frame clones only, not all of them. Of fewer than 35,000 clones in the sample, over 85% were seen once. The sequencing here drew on blood, taken from a patient who underwent chemoradiotherapy. All receptors come from a human donor with HPV-associated anogenital cancer.

Here the CDR3 DNA reads TGTGCCACCAGCGAGACTGGCTACGAGCAGTACTTC. Residues: CATSETGYEQYF. The rearrangement joins TRBV15 to TRBJ2-7; unclear D gene. This CDR3 has 12 residues. V was trimmed by 5 bases and J by 3 bases, leaving 8 bases between them. CDR1 and CDR2 (germline): LNHNV, YYDKDF (reference sequence).

This clone was seen once. The V call is TRBV19, the J call TRBJ1-5; TRBD1 is a possible D gene (5 bases). The CDR3 has 14 residues. V was cut by 6 bases and J by 0 bases, with 9 bases left in between. Germline V gene sequence: CDR1 LNHDA, CDR2 SQIVND (reference sequence). CDR3 in amino acids: CASRTDYSNQPQHF. In nucleotides, the CDR3 is TGTGCCAGTAGGACAGATTATAGCAATCAGCCCCAGCATTTT.

This clone is a singleton in its sample. The chain uses TRBV11-2 and TRBJ2-2; tentative D call: TRBD1 (5 bases). The CDR3 length is 15 residues. Trimming removed 3 bases at V and 5 bases at J, with 13 bases between. CDR1 is SGHAT and CDR2 is FQNNGV in the germline V gene. The CDR3 is CASSFQGARTGELFF. The CDR3 DNA follows: TGTGCCAGCAGCTTCCAAGGGGCGAGAACCGGGGAGCTGTTTTTT.

This chain links TRBV7-2 with TRBJ1-4; no clear D. CDR3 length equals 15 residues. Deletions cut 8 bases from V and 5 bases from J, with 18 bases between. Germline lookup yields CDR1 SGHTA and CDR2 FQGNSA. As DNA, the CDR3 is TGTGCCAGCTCCCCGGGCAAGGTTGGGAATGAAAAACTGTTTTTT. Translation gives CASSPGKVGNEKLFF.

The chain couples TRBV9 to TRBJ1-2; 7 bases fit TRBD1. CDR1 and CDR2 (germline): SGDLS, YYNGEE. Unmatched junction bases numbered 10, after V lost 0 bases and J lost 8 bases. CDR3 size: 15 residues. DNA for the CDR3: TGTGCCAGCAGCGTAGATTTGGAGGGGGCGCGAGGCTACACCTTC. This sequence encodes CASSVDLEGARGYTF.

The CDR3 nucleotides are TGTGCCAGCAGCCGCCCTAGCGGGGGAATCTACGAGCAGTACTTC. This gives the protein CASSRPSGGIYEQYF. The chain couples TRBV7-2 to TRBJ2-7, with 10 bases aligning to TRBD2. V lost 5 bases to trimming and J lost 3 bases; unmatched junction nucleotides: 7. Germline V CDR1 and CDR2: SGHTA, FQGNSA. The CDR3 sequence is 15 residues long.

This clone has a handful of counts. This chain links TRBV19 with TRBJ1-3; D remains unclear. CDR1 and CDR2 (germline): LNHDA, SQIVND (reference sequence). Trimming cost V 5 bases and J 0 bases, with 17 bases left between them. The CDR3 contains 17 residues. The CDR3 spells CASSSPGNSDSGNTIYF. CDR3 sequence (DNA): TGTGCCAGTAGTTCCCCGGGCAACAGCGACTCTGGAAACACCATATATTTT.

This clone was detected a few times. The V gene is TRBV5-5, the J gene TRBJ2-5; 9 bases map to TRBD2. Germline CDR1 is SGHKS and CDR2 is YYEKEE (reference sequence). This CDR3 region has 18 residues. The V and J ends lost 2 bases and 1 base, in that order; junction bases with no gene match: 12. CDR3 sequence: CASSFLASGTSFQETQYF. CDR3 coding DNA: TGTGCCAGCAGCTTCTTGGCCTCCGGGACTAGCTTCCAAGAGACCCAGTACTTC. The whole variable domain, filled in from reference TRBV5-5 and TRBJ2-5, reads DAGVTQSPTHLIKTRGQQVTLRCSPISGHKSVSWYQQVLGQGPQFIFQYYEKEERGRGNFPDRFSARQFPNYSSELNVNALLLGDSALYLCASSFLASGTSFQETQYFGPGTRLLVL.

This clone was observed a few times. V usage is TRBV4-2 and J usage is TRBJ2-7; 7 bases map to TRBD1. Germline V lookup: CDR1 LGHNA, CDR2 YNFKEQ. This CDR3 is built from 14 residues. With V trimmed by 1 base and J by 7 bases, 7 bases remained unmatched. The CDR3 region has the DNA TGTGCCAGCAGCCAAGTAGGACAGGCCGGGGAGCAGTACTTC. As protein: CASSQVGQAGEQYF.

In its sample, this clone was seen a few times. The CDR3 reads CASSLRPGQGSVEQYF. CDR3 nucleotides: TGTGCCAGCAGCTTACGTCCGGGACAGGGTTCCGTCGAGCAGTACTTC. The V call is TRBV7-9, the J call TRBJ2-7; 9 nucleotides line up with TRBD1. Germline values: CDR1 SEHNR, CDR2 FQNEAQ (reference sequence). J gave up 6 bases and V 2 bases, and 11 bases lay outside the gene matches. The CDR3 contains 16 residues.

V is TRBV5-1 and J is TRBJ2-7; 8 bases agree with TRBD1. Trimming at V came to 4 bases and at J to 2 bases, leaving 5 bases not matched to a gene. CDR3 size: 14 residues. Germline CDR1 reads SGHRS; CDR2 reads YFSETQ. The CDR3 loop reads CASSLRDRTYEQYF. DNA for the CDR3: TGCGCCAGCAGCCTCCGGGACAGGACCTACGAGCAGTACTTC.

The rearrangement links TRBV5-4 to TRBJ1-4; the match to TRBD1 covers 9 bases. The CDR3 consists of 15 residues. The J segment lost 4 bases and the V segment lost 4 bases, leaving 5 bases of the junction unmatched. CDR1 and CDR2 (germline): SGHNT, YYREEE (reference sequence). The CDR3 DNA reads TGTGCCAGCAGCAATAACAGGGGGCTTAATGAAAAACTGTTTTTT. Its protein product is CASSNNRGLNEKLFF.

V gene TRBV20-1 combines with J gene TRBJ1-1; possibly TRBD1 for D (5 bases). The CDR3 consists of 10 residues. Per germline, CDR1 DFQATT and CDR2 SNEGSKA (reference sequence). The CDR3 spells CRGGDTEAFF. The CDR3 DNA follows: TGCAGGGGGGGGGACACTGAAGCTTTCTTT.

This clone is a singleton in its sample. V and J are TRBV28 and TRBJ2-1; no definite D call. The CDR3 length is 15 residues. V lost 1 base, J lost 8 bases, and 15 bases lay in between. Germline CDR1 is MDHEN and CDR2 is SYDVKM. The CDR3: CASSLSPGRSDEQFF. The CDR3 DNA is TGTGCCAGCAGTTTATCCCCCGGCCGGTCGGATGAGCAGTTCTTC.